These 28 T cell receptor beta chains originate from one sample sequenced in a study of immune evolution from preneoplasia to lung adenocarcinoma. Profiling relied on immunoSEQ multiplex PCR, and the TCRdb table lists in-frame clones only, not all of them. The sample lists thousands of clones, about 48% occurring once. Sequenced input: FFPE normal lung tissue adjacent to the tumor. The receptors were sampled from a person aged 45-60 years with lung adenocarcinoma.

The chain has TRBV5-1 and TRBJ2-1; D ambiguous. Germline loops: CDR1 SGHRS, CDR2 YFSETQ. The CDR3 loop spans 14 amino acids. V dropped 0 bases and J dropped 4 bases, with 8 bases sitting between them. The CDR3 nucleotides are TGCGCCAGCAGCTTGGCCACGCGGTACAATGAGCAGTTCTTC. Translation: CASSLATRYNEQFF.

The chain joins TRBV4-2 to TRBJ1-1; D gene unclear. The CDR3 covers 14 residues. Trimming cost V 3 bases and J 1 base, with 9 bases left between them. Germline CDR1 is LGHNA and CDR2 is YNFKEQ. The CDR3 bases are TGTGCCAGCAGCCATGCTTTGGGGAACACTGAAGCTTTCTTT. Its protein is CASSHALGNTEAFF.

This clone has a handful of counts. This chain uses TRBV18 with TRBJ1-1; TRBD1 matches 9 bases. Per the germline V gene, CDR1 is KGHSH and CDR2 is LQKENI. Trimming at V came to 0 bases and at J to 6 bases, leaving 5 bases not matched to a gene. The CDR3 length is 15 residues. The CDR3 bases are TGTGCCAGCTCACCACCGGCGGGACAGGGCGCTGAAGCTTTCTTT. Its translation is CASSPPAGQGAEAFF. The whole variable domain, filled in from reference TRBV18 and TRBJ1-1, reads NAGVMQNPRHLVRRRGQEARLRCSPMKGHSHVYWYRQLPEEGLKFMVYLQKENIIDESGMPKERFSAEFPKEGPSILRIQQVVRGDSAAYFCASSPPAGQGAEAFFGQGTRLTVV.

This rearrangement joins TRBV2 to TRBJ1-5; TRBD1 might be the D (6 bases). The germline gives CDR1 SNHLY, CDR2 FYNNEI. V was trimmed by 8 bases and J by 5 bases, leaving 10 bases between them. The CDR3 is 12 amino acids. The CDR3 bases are TGTGCCAGCCGGACAGTGGATCAGCCCCAGCATTTT. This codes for CASRTVDQPQHF.

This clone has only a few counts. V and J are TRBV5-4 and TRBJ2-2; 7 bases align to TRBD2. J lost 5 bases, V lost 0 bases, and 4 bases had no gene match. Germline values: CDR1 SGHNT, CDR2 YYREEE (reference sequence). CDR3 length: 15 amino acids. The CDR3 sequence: CASSLVGTKTGELFF. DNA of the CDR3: TGTGCCAGCAGCTTGGTGGGGACTAAAACCGGGGAGCTGTTTTTT.

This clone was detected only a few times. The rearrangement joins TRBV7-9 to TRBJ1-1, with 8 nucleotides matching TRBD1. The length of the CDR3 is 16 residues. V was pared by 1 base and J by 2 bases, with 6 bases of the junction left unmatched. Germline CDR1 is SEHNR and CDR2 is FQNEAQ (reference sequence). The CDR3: CASSLVGQGDNTEAFF. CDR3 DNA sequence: TGTGCCAGCAGCTTAGTCGGACAGGGTGACAACACTGAAGCTTTCTTT.

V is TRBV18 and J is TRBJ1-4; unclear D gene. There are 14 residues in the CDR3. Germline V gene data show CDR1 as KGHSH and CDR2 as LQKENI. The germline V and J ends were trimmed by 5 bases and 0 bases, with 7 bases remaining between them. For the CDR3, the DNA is TGTGCCAGCTCAAACCCGTCAACTAATGAAAAACTGTTTTTT. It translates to CASSNPSTNEKLFF.

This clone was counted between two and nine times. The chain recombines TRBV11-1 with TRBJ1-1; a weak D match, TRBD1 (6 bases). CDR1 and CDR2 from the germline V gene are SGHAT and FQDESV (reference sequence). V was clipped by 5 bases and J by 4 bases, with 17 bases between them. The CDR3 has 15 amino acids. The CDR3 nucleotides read TGTGCCAGCAGCGACCAACAGGGAATAACCACTGAAGCTTTCTTT. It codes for CASSDQQGITTEAFF.

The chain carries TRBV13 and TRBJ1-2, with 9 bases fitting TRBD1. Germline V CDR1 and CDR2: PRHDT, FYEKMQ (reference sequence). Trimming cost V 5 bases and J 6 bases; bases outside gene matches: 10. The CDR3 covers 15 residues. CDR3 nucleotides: TGTGCCAGCAGCGCAAACAGGGGGCGAGTGGATGGCTACACCTTC. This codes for CASSANRGRVDGYTF.

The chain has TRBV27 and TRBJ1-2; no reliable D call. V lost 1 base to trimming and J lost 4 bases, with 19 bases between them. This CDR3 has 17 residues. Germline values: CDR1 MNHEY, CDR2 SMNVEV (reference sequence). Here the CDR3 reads CASSLFPLDRALYGYTF. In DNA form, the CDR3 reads TGTGCCAGCAGTTTATTCCCCCTTGATAGAGCACTCTATGGCTACACCTTC.

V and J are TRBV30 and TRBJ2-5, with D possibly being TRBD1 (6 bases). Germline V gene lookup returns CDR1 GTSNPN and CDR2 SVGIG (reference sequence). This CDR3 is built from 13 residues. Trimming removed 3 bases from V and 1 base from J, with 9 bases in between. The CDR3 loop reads CAWSGQIQETQYF. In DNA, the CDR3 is TGTGCCTGGAGCGGACAGATCCAAGAGACCCAGTACTTC. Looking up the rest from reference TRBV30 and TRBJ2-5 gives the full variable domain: SQTIHQWPATLVQPVGSPLSLECTVEGTSNPNLYWYRQAAGRGLQLLFYSVGIGQISSEVPQNLSASRPQDRQFILSSKKLLLSDSGFYLCAWSGQIQETQYFGPGTRLLVL.

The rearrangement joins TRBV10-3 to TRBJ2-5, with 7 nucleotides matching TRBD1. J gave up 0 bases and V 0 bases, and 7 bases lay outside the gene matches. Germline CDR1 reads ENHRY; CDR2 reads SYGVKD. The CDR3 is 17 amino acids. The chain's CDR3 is CAISESTGLGYQETQYF. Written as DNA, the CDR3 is TGTGCCATCAGTGAGTCGACAGGGTTGGGGTACCAAGAGACCCAGTACTTC.

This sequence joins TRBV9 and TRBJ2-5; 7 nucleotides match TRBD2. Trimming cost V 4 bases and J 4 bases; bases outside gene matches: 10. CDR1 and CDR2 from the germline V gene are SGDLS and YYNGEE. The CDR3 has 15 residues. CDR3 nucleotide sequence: TGTGCCAGCAGCCCTAGGGACCGCGGGGGAGAGACCCAGTACTTC. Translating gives CASSPRDRGGETQYF.

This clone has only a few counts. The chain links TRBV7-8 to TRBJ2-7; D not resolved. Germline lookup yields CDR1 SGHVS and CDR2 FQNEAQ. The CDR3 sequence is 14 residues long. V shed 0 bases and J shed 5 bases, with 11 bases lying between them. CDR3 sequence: CASSLANSFDEQYF. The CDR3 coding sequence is TGTGCCAGCAGCTTAGCGAATAGCTTCGACGAGCAGTACTTC.

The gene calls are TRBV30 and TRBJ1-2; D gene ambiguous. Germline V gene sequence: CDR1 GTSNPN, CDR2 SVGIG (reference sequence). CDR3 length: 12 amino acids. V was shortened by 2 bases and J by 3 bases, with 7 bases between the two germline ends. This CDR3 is CAWSLGDYGYTF. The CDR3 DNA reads TGTGCCTGGAGTTTAGGCGACTATGGCTACACCTTC.

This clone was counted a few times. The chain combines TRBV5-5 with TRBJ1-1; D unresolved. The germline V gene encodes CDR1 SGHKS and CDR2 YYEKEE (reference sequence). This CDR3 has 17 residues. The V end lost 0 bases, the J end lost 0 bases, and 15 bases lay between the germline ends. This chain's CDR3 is CASSLALVGTMNTEAFF. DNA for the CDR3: TGTGCCAGCAGCTTGGCCTTGGTGGGAACAATGAACACTGAAGCTTTCTTT.

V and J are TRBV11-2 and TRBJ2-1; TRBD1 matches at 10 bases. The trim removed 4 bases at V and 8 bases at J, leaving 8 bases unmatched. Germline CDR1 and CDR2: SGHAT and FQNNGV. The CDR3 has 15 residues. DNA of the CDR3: TGTGCCAGCAGCTGGGGACAGGGGCGGTTGGATGAGCAGTTCTTC. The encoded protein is CASSWGQGRLDEQFF.

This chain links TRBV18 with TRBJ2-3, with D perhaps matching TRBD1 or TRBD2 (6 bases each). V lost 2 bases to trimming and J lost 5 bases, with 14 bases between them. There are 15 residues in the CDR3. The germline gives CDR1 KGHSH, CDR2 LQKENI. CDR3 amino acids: CASSPVWGAEDTQYF. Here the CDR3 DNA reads TGTGCCAGCTCACCAGTTTGGGGGGCTGAAGATACGCAGTATTTT. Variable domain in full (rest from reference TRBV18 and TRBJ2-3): NAGVMQNPRHLVRRRGQEARLRCSPMKGHSHVYWYRQLPEEGLKFMVYLQKENIIDESGMPKERFSAEFPKEGPSILRIQQVVRGDSAAYFCASSPVWGAEDTQYFGPGTRLTVL.

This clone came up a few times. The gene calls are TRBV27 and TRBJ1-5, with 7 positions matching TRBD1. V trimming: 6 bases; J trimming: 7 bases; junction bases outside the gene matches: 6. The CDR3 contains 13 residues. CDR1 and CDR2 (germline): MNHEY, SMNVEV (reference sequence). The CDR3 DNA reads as TGTGCCAGCAGACGACAGGGAGGCCAGCCCCAGCATTTT. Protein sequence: CASRRQGGQPQHF.

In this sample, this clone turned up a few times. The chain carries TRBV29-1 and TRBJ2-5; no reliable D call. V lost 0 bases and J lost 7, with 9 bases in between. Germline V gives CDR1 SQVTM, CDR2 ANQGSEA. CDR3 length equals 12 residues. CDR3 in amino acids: CSVEDTLRTQYF. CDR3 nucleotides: TGCAGCGTTGAAGATACCCTGAGGACCCAGTACTTC. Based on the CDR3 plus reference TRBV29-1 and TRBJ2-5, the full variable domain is SAVISQKPSRDICQRGTSLTIQCQVDSQVTMMFWYRQQPGQSLTLIATANQGSEATYESGFVIDKFPISRPNLTFSTLTVSNMSPEDSSIYLCSVEDTLRTQYFGPGTRLLVL.

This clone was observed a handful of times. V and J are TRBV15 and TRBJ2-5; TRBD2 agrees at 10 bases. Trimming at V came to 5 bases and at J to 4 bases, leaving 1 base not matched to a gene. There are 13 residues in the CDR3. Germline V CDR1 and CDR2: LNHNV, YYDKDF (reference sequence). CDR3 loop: CATSRLAGETQYF. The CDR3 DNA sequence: TGTGCCACCAGCCGACTAGCGGGAGAGACCCAGTACTTC. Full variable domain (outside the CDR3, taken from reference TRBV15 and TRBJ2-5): DAMVIQNPRYQVTQFGKPVTLSCSQTLNHNVMYWYQQKSSQAPKLLFHYYDKDFNNEADTPDNFQSRRPNTSFCFLDIRSPGLGDTAMYLCATSRLAGETQYFGPGTRLLVL.

CDR3 sequence reads: CASSINPLYEQYF. The CDR3 nucleotides are TGTGCCAGCAGCATTAACCCACTCTACGAGCAGTACTTC. The gene calls are TRBV11-2 and TRBJ2-7; D call uncertain. Germline V gene data show CDR1 as SGHAT and CDR2 as FQNNGV. The CDR3 contains 13 residues. V lost 5 bases and J 3 bases, leaving 11 bases between the germline ends.

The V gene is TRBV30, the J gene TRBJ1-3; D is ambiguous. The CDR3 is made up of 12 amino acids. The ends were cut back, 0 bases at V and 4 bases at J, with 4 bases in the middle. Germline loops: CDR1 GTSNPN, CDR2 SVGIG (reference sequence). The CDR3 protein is CAWSVEGNTIYF. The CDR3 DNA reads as TGTGCCTGGAGTGTTGAGGGAAACACCATATATTTT.

CDR3 sequence reads: CASGLLASTPEQFF. The CDR3 coding sequence is TGTGCTAGTGGTTTGCTAGCTAGTACTCCGGAGCAGTTCTTC. The genes are TRBV12-5 and TRBJ2-1; D is possibly TRBD2 (5 bases). V dropped 2 bases and J dropped 10 bases, with 15 bases sitting between them. The CDR3 loop spans 14 amino acids. The germline V gene has CDR1 LGHNT and CDR2 FRNRAP.

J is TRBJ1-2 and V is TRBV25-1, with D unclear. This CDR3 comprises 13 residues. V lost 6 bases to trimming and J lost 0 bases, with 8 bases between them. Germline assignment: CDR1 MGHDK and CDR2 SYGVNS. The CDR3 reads CASSPSTNYGYTF. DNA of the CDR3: TGTGCCAGCAGCCCCTCGACTAACTATGGCTACACCTTC.

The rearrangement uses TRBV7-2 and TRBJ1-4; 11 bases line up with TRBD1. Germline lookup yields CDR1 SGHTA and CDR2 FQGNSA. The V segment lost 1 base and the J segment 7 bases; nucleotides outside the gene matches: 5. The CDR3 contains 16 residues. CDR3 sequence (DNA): TGTGCCAGCAGCTTAGGGGGACAGGGGGGTACTGAAAAACTGTTTTTT. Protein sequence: CASSLGGQGGTEKLFF.

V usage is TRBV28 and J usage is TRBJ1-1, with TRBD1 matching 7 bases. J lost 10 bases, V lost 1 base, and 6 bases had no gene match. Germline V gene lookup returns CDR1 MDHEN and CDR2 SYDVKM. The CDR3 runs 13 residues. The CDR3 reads CASSLLEGARAFF. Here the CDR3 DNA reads TGTGCCAGCAGTTTATTAGAGGGGGCCAGAGCTTTCTTT.

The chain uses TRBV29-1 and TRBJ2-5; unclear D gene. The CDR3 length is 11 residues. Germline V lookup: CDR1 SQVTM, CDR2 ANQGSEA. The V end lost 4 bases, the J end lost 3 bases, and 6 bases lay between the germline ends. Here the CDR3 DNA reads TGCAGCGTTGGCACAGAAGAGACCCAGTACTTC. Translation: CSVGTEETQYF. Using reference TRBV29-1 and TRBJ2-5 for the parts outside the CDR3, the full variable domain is SAVISQKPSRDICQRGTSLTIQCQVDSQVTMMFWYRQQPGQSLTLIATANQGSEATYESGFVIDKFPISRPNLTFSTLTVSNMSPEDSSIYLCSVGTEETQYFGPGTRLLVL.